The T cell receptor (beta chain) under discussion was sequenced for a study of radiation and T cells in renal cell carcinoma. Sample time point: blood 4 weeks post-SBRT, at nephrectomy. Treatment of the sample: 15 Gy SBRT to primary tumor, nephrectomy 4 weeks later. Nephrectomy followed 15 Gy stereotactic body radiation by 4 weeks. Sequencing used immunoSEQ multiplex PCR; TCRdb keeps in-frame clones, though not all of them. This sample has 40,000 to 45,000 clones, with roughly 80% found just once. The V gene's germline CDR1 is ENHRY and CDR2 SYGVKD. The CDR3 runs to 15 residues. Losses at the gene ends were 6 bases for V and 6 bases for J; bases not matched to a gene: 7.

The source of this sequence is a woman in her 70s with renal cell carcinoma. The input for sequencing was blood, taken from a patient whose treatment included radiotherapy and nephrectomy. V usage is TRBV10-3 and J usage is TRBJ2-7, with 14 bases aligning to TRBD2. The CDR3 DNA sequence: TGTGCCATCAGCGGGGCGACTAGCGGGAGGGGCGAGCAGTACTTC. It yields the protein CAISGATSGRGEQYF.